What follows describes a single T cell receptor beta chain. Its cognate antigen is unknown. This PCR relied on a set of 60 Vbeta primers and 13 Jbeta primers. The data were produced by immunoSEQ multiplex PCR, yet TCRdb's version contains in-frame clones alone and is incomplete. The sample data list 150,000 to 200,000 clones. This record belongs to a study of cytomegalovirus exposure and HLA in healthy donors. Regarding the study as a whole: Among CMV-associated TCR beta chains, most appeared HLA-restricted in a later analysis.

Germline CDR1 SNHLY, CDR2 FYNNEI. V lost 5 bases, J lost 6 bases, and 7 bases stayed unmatched. CDR3 length: 14 residues. Sequenced material: PBMCs. The chain recombines TRBV2 with TRBJ2-7; TRBD2 matches 10 bases. The origin of this receptor is an older woman in good health and CMV-seronegative. This chain's CDR3 is CASSYQREGSEQYF. DNA of the CDR3: TGTGCCAGCAGTTACCAGCGGGAGGGTTCCGAGCAGTACTTC.